This T cell receptor (beta chain) came from a study of graft-versus-host responses after intestinal transplantation. In the case of this clone: Its cognate antigen is unknown.

Sequenced by immunoSEQ multiplex PCR; TCRdb stores in-frame clones only, minus some. Found here are about 110,000 clones, just under 95% of them singletons; the top ten hold more than 0.95%. Trimming shortened V by 2 bases and J by 0 bases, and 8 bases separated the two germline ends. CDR1 and CDR2 (germline): SNHLY, FYNNEI. The CDR3 is 15 amino acids. The chain links TRBV2 to TRBJ2-4; D is ambiguous. Sequenced material: unstimulated CD8+ T cells sorted from spleen or lymph node cells, taken before transplant. This sequence was found in a human donor who was the organ donor for an intestinal transplant. CDR3 DNA sequence: TGTGCCAGCAGTGAATTGACGGTAGCCAAAAACATTCAGTACTTC. Amino acid sequence: CASSELTVAKNIQYF.